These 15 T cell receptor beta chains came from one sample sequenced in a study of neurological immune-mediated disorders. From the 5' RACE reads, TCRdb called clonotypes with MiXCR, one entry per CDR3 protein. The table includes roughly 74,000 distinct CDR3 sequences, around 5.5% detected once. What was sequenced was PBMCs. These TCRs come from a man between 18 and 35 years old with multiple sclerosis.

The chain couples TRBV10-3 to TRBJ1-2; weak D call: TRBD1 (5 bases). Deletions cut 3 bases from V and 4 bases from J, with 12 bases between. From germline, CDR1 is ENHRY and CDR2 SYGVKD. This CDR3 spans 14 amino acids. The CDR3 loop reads CAISDGGVSYGYTF. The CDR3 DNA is TGTGCCATCAGTGATGGGGGGGTGAGCTATGGCTACACCTTC.

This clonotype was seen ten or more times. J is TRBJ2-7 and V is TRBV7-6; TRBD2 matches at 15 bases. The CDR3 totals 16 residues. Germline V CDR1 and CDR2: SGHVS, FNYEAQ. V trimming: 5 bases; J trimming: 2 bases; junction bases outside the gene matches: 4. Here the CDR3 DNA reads TGTGCCAGCAGCCGGACTAGCGGGAGGGGGACCTACGAGCAGTACTTC. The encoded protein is CASSRTSGRGTYEQYF.

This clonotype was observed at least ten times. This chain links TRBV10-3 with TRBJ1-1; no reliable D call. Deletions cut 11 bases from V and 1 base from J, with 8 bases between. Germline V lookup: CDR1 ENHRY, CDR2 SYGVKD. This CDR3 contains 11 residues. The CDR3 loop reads CAAGGNTEAFF. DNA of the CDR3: TGTGCCGCTGGAGGGAACACTGAAGCTTTCTTT.

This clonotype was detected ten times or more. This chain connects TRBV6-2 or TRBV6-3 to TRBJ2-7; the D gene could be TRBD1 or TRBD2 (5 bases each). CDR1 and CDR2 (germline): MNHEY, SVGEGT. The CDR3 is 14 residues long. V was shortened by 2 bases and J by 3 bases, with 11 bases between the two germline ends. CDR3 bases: TGTGCCAGCAGTTACCGGGACGAAAGCTACGAGCAGTACTTC. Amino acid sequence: CASSYRDESYEQYF.

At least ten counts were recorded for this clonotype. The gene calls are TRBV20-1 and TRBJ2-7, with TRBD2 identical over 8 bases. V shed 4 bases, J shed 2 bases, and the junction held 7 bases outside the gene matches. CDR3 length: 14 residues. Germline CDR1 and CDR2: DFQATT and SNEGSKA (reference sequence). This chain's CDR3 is CSATPAGVAYEQYF. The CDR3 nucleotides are TGCAGTGCTACCCCAGCGGGAGTGGCCTACGAGCAGTACTTC.

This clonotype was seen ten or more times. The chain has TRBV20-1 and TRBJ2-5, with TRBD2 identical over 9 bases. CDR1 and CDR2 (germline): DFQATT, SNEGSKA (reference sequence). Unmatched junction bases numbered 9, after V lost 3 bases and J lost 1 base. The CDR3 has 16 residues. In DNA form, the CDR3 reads TGCAGTGCTAGTACCATAGCGGGAGCCCTCCAAGAGACCCAGTACTTC. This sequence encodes CSASTIAGALQETQYF.

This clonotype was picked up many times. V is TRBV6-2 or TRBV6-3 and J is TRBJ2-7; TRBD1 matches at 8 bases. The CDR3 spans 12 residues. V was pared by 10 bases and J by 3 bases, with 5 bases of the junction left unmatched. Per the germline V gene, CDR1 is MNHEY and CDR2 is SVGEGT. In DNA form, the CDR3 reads TGTGCCACCTCGGACAGGGTCTACGAGCAGTACTTC. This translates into CATSDRVYEQYF.

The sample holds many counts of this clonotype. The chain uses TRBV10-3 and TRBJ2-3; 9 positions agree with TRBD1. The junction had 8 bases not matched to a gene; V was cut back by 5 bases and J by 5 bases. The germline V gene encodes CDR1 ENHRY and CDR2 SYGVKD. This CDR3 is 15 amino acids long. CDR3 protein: CAISKTTGGKDTQYF. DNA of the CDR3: TGTGCCATCAGTAAAACGACAGGGGGTAAAGATACGCAGTATTTT.

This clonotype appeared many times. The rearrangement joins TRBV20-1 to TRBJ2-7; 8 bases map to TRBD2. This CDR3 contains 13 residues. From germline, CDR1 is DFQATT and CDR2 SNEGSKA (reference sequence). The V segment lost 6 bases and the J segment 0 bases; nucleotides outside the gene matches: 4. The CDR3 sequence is CSAWTSPSYEQYF. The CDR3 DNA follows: TGCAGTGCCTGGACTAGCCCCTCCTACGAGCAGTACTTC.

This chain's CDR3 is CASSPGQLTNYGYTF. The CDR3 DNA reads TGTGCCAGCTCACCAGGGCAGCTGACTAACTATGGCTACACCTTC. This chain joins TRBV18 and TRBJ1-2; D unresolved. CDR1 is KGHSH and CDR2 is LQKENI in the germline V gene. The V gene lost 2 bases and the J gene lost 0 bases, with 10 bases spanning the gap. The CDR3 covers 15 residues.

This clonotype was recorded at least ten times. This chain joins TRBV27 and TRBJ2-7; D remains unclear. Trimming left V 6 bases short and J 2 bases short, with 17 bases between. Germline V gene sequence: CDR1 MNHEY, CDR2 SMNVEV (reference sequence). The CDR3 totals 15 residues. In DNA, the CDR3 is TGTGCCAGCAGCCCCCCCCCAGGCAACCCCTACGAGCAGTACTTC. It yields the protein CASSPPPGNPYEQYF.

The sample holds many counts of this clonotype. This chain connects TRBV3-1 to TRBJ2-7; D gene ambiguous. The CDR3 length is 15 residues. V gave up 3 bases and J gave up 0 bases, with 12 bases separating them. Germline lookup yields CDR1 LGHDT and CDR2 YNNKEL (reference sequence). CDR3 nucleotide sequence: TGTGCCAGCAGCCATAGGTCTCTACTCTCCTACGAGCAGTACTTC. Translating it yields CASSHRSLLSYEQYF.

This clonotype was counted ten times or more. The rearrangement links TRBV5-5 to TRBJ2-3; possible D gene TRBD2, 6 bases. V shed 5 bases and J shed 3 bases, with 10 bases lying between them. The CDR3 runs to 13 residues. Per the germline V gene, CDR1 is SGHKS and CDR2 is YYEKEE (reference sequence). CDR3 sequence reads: CASSKRGTDTQYF. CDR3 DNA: TGTGCCAGCAGTAAACGGGGGACAGATACGCAGTATTTT.

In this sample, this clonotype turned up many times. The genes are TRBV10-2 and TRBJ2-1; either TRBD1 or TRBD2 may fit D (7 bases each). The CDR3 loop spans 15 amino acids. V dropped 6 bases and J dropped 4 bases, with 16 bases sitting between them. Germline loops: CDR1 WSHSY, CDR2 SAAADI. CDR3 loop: CASSGGTVRYNEQFF. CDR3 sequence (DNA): TGCGCCAGCAGCGGGGGGACAGTGAGGTACAATGAGCAGTTCTTC.

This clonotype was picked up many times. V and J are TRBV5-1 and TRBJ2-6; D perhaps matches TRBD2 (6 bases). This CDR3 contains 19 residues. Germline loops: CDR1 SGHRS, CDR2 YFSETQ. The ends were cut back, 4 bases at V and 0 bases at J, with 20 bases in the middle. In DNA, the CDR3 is TGCGCCAGCAGCCAGGATCTGGGAGGCTGGGGCTCTGGGGCCAACGTCCTGACTTTC. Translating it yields CASSQDLGGWGSGANVLTF.